This T cell receptor beta chain was sequenced during a study of cytomegalovirus exposure and HLA in healthy donors. The PCR had 60 Vbeta and 13 Jbeta primers. Sequenced by immunoSEQ multiplex PCR; TCRdb stores in-frame clones only, minus some. The repertoire holds around 130,000 clones, with 8.5% to 9% as singletons. This clone was detected a few times. V shed 3 bases and J 6 bases; nucleotides not matched to a gene: 4. Germline lookup yields CDR1 MGHRA and CDR2 YSYEKL. This CDR3 is 15 amino acids long. The sequenced material came from PBMCs. The chain couples TRBV4-1 to TRBJ1-4, with 10 bases matching TRBD1. This TCR was sampled from a woman between 40 and 55 years old in good health and CMV-seropositive. CDR3 DNA: TGCGCCAGCAGCCATCCCGGGACAGGGGATGAAAAACTGTTTTTT. It yields the protein CASSHPGTGDEKLFF.